These T cell receptor beta chains were read from a single sample in a study of blood T cell repertoires in COVID-19. Produced via immunoSEQ multiplex PCR; TCRdb's table is partial and in-frame only. The data contain about 360,000 clones, around 88% of them singletons. The sample consisted of peripheral blood. The source is a man aged 25 to 45 with active or convalescent COVID-19. CDR3s include the opening cysteine and the closing phenylalanine or tryptophan. Fields, in order: CDR3 protein, CDR3 DNA, V gene, J gene, D gene, clone size. The D gene is left open where the match is weak. Size tells how often a clone was seen (once, few, many) or the class of an expanded clone, and some rows leave it out.

CDR3aa: CASSLWAGKETQYF
CDR3nt: TGTGCCAGCAGTTTATGGGCAGGCAAAGAGACCCAGTACTTC
v_gene: TRBV27
j_gene: TRBJ2-5
d_gene: .
abundance: .

CDR3aa: CASSPQDRGKYGYTF
CDR3nt: TGTGCCAGCAGCCCCCAGGACAGGGGCAAGTATGGCTACACCTTC
v_gene: TRBV5-4
j_gene: TRBJ1-2
d_gene: TRBD1
abundance: .

CDR3aa: CASTKGGQDTQYF
CDR3nt: TGTGCCAGCACTAAGGGAGGGCAAGATACGCAGTATTTT
v_gene: TRBV7-8
j_gene: TRBJ2-3
d_gene: TRBD2
abundance: many

CDR3aa: CASSLEPARRNTEAFF
CDR3nt: TGTGCCAGCAGCTTAGAACCGGCCAGGCGGAACACTGAAGCTTTCTTT
v_gene: TRBV7-9
j_gene: TRBJ1-1
d_gene: .
abundance: .

CDR3aa: CASSLEATGVFEQFF
CDR3nt: TGTGCCAGCAGCTTAGAGGCCACAGGGGTATTTGAGCAGTTCTTC
v_gene: TRBV7-6
j_gene: TRBJ2-1
d_gene: TRBD1
abundance: .

CDR3aa: CASSQAIFQGAGELFF
CDR3nt: TGCGCCAGCAGCCAAGCGATCTTTCAGGGGGCCGGGGAGCTGTTTTTT
v_gene: TRBV4-3
j_gene: TRBJ2-2
d_gene: TRBD1
abundance: .

CDR3aa: CASARDSAYEQYF
CDR3nt: TGCGCCAGCGCCCGGGACAGCGCCTACGAGCAGTACTTC
v_gene: TRBV4-3
j_gene: TRBJ2-7
d_gene: TRBD1
abundance: .

CDR3aa: CASSLGAGSPGANVLTF
CDR3nt: TGTGCCAGCAGCTTAGGCGCAGGTTCTCCTGGGGCCAACGTCCTGACTTTC
v_gene: TRBV7-3
j_gene: TRBJ2-6
d_gene: .
abundance: .

CDR3aa: CASSSLRGPLKSYTF
CDR3nt: TGTGCCAGCAGTTCCCTACGGGGTCCCTTGAAAAGCTACACCTTC
v_gene: TRBV6-5
j_gene: TRBJ1-2
d_gene: .
abundance: .

CDR3aa: CASSQARRNEQFF
CDR3nt: TGCGCCAGCAGCCAAGCGAGGCGGAATGAGCAGTTCTTC
v_gene: TRBV4-1
j_gene: TRBJ2-1
d_gene: .
abundance: .

CDR3aa: CASSQDTGSTNEKLFF
CDR3nt: TGCGCCAGCAGCCAAGATACGGGGTCAACTAATGAAAAACTGTTTTTT
v_gene: TRBV4-3
j_gene: TRBJ1-4
d_gene: .
abundance: .

CDR3aa: CASSPQQYSNTGELFF
CDR3nt: TGTGCCAGCTCACCACAACAGTATTCGAACACCGGGGAGCTGTTTTTT
v_gene: TRBV18
j_gene: TRBJ2-2
d_gene: .
abundance: .

CDR3aa: CAISDQGQGSNNEQFF
CDR3nt: TGTGCCATCAGTGACCAAGGACAGGGGTCGAACAATGAGCAGTTCTTC
v_gene: TRBV10-3
j_gene: TRBJ2-1
d_gene: TRBD1
abundance: .

CDR3aa: CASSLVSGDGYTF
CDR3nt: TGTGCCAGCAGCTTGGTGTCAGGGGATGGCTACACCTTC
v_gene: TRBV5-6
j_gene: TRBJ1-2
d_gene: .
abundance: .

CDR3aa: CASSKGQRDTEAFF
CDR3nt: TGCGCCAGCAGCAAGGGACAGAGGGACACTGAAGCTTTCTTT
v_gene: TRBV5-1
j_gene: TRBJ1-1
d_gene: TRBD1
abundance: .

CDR3aa: CASSLLASANTGELFF
CDR3nt: TGTGCCAGCAGCCTTCTTGCTAGTGCGAACACCGGGGAGCTGTTTTTT
v_gene: TRBV3-1/TRBV3-2
j_gene: TRBJ2-2
d_gene: .
abundance: .

CDR3aa: CAWTGGHNEQFF
CDR3nt: TGTGCCTGGACGGGGGGGCACAATGAGCAGTTCTTC
v_gene: TRBV30
j_gene: TRBJ2-1
d_gene: TRBD2
abundance: .

CDR3aa: CASSLGGARYEQYF
CDR3nt: TGTGCCAGCAGTTTAGGGGGGGCGAGATACGAGCAGTACTTC
v_gene: TRBV27
j_gene: TRBJ2-7
d_gene: .
abundance: few

CDR3aa: CASRPDRIRTEAFF
CDR3nt: TGTGCCAGCAGACCCGACAGGATAAGGACTGAAGCTTTCTTT
v_gene: TRBV6-5
j_gene: TRBJ1-1
d_gene: .
abundance: .

CDR3aa: CASSLTGTASYEQYF
CDR3nt: TGTGCCAGCAGCCTCACCGGGACAGCATCCTACGAGCAGTACTTC
v_gene: TRBV11-2
j_gene: TRBJ2-7
d_gene: TRBD1
abundance: .

CDR3aa: CASSSGGGETQYF
CDR3nt: TGTGCCAGCAGCTCGGGGGGTGGAGAGACCCAGTACTTC
v_gene: TRBV11-3
j_gene: TRBJ2-5
d_gene: TRBD2
abundance: .

CDR3aa: CASSWDRGFYTEAFF
CDR3nt: TGTGCCAGCAGTTGGGACAGGGGGTTTTACACTGAAGCTTTCTTT
v_gene: TRBV6-2/TRBV6-3
j_gene: TRBJ1-1
d_gene: TRBD1
abundance: .

CDR3aa: CASSFRGSSYNEQFF
CDR3nt: TGTGCCAGCAGTTTCCGCGGCAGCTCCTACAATGAGCAGTTCTTC
v_gene: TRBV27
j_gene: TRBJ2-1
d_gene: .
abundance: few

CDR3aa: CASSSGHNYEQYF
CDR3nt: TGTGCCAGTAGTAGCGGGCATAACTACGAGCAGTACTTC
v_gene: TRBV19
j_gene: TRBJ2-7
d_gene: .
abundance: .

CDR3aa: CASSPWTGEAFF
CDR3nt: TGTGCCAGCAGCCCCTGGACAGGGGAAGCTTTCTTT
v_gene: TRBV7-2
j_gene: TRBJ1-1
d_gene: TRBD1
abundance: few

CDR3aa: CASSQGVGVRSYEQYF
CDR3nt: TGCGCCAGCAGCCAAGGGGTCGGGGTCCGCTCCTACGAGCAGTACTTC
v_gene: TRBV4-3
j_gene: TRBJ2-7
d_gene: .
abundance: .

CDR3aa: CASSQVAGWTYEQYF
CDR3nt: TGCGCCAGCAGCCAAGTGGCGGGTTGGACCTACGAGCAGTACTTC
v_gene: TRBV4-1
j_gene: TRBJ2-7
d_gene: .
abundance: .

CDR3aa: CASSVGGTDTQYF
CDR3nt: TGCGCCAGCAGCGTGGGAGGCACAGATACGCAGTATTTT
v_gene: TRBV5-1
j_gene: TRBJ2-3
d_gene: .
abundance: .

CDR3aa: CASSLTAGGELFF
CDR3nt: TGTGCCAGCAGCTTGACTGCCGGCGGGGAGCTGTTTTTT
v_gene: TRBV7-2
j_gene: TRBJ2-2
d_gene: .
abundance: .

CDR3aa: CASSLNQGAWIYEQYF
CDR3nt: TGTGCCAGCAGCTTAAATCAGGGGGCATGGATATACGAGCAGTACTTC
v_gene: TRBV7-9
j_gene: TRBJ2-7
d_gene: TRBD1
abundance: .

CDR3aa: CASSYGTSGSSYNEQFF
CDR3nt: TGTGCCAGCAGTTACGGGACTAGCGGTAGCTCCTACAATGAGCAGTTCTTC
v_gene: TRBV28
j_gene: TRBJ2-1
d_gene: TRBD2
abundance: .

CDR3aa: CASSFPGQGSTDTQYF
CDR3nt: TGTGCCAGCAGCTTTCCGGGACAGGGATCCACAGATACGCAGTATTTT
v_gene: TRBV5-4
j_gene: TRBJ2-3
d_gene: TRBD1
abundance: .

CDR3aa: CASSPQTGLNYGYTF
CDR3nt: TGTGCCAGCTCACCACAAACAGGTCTTAACTATGGCTACACCTTC
v_gene: TRBV18
j_gene: TRBJ1-2
d_gene: .
abundance: .

CDR3aa: CASSPGPSTDTQYF
CDR3nt: TGTGCCAGCAGCCCAGGGCCCAGCACAGATACGCAGTATTTT
v_gene: TRBV7-2
j_gene: TRBJ2-3
d_gene: .
abundance: .

CDR3aa: CASSLTITEAFF
CDR3nt: TGTGCCAGCAGTTTAACAATCACTGAAGCTTTCTTT
v_gene: TRBV12-3/TRBV12-4
j_gene: TRBJ1-1
d_gene: .
abundance: .

CDR3aa: CAISESGGWTSGTSSYNEQFF
CDR3nt: TGTGCCATCAGTGAATCCGGGGGTTGGACTAGCGGGACTAGCTCCTACAATGAGCAGTTCTTC
v_gene: TRBV10-3
j_gene: TRBJ2-1
d_gene: TRBD2
abundance: .

CDR3aa: CASSGTSGEQYF
CDR3nt: TGTGCCAGCAGCGGGACTAGTGGGGAGCAGTACTTC
v_gene: TRBV7-3
j_gene: TRBJ2-7
d_gene: TRBD2
abundance: .

CDR3aa: CASGEAYNEQFF
CDR3nt: TGTGCCAGCGGCGAGGCCTACAATGAGCAGTTCTTC
v_gene: TRBV12-3/TRBV12-4
j_gene: TRBJ2-1
d_gene: .
abundance: .

CDR3aa: CASSLRDRGWEKLFF
CDR3nt: TGTGCCAGCAGTTTACGGGACAGGGGGTGGGAAAAACTGTTTTTT
v_gene: TRBV28
j_gene: TRBJ1-4
d_gene: TRBD1
abundance: .

CDR3aa: CASTRPGNGEQYF
CDR3nt: TGTGCCAGCACCCGACCGGGGAATGGCGAGCAGTACTTC
v_gene: TRBV6-5
j_gene: TRBJ2-7
d_gene: .
abundance: .

CDR3aa: CASSSPQRDGGEQYF
CDR3nt: TGTGCCAGCAGTTCCCCCCAGCGGGACGGCGGAGAGCAGTACTTC
v_gene: TRBV28
j_gene: TRBJ2-7
d_gene: TRBD2
abundance: .

CDR3aa: CASSPWPVYTF
CDR3nt: TGTGCCAGCAGCCCTTGGCCAGTCTACACCTTC
v_gene: TRBV6-7
j_gene: TRBJ1-2
d_gene: .
abundance: .

CDR3aa: CASSKDPRTGCFYEQYF
CDR3nt: TGTGCCAGCAGCAAAGACCCACGGACAGGATGCTTTTACGAGCAGTACTTC
v_gene: TRBV21-1
j_gene: TRBJ2-7
d_gene: .
abundance: .

CDR3aa: CASSRDREETQYF
CDR3nt: TGTGCCAGTAGTAGGGACAGGGAAGAGACCCAGTACTTC
v_gene: TRBV19
j_gene: TRBJ2-5
d_gene: TRBD1
abundance: .

CDR3aa: CASSPLARSGQGGNIQYF
CDR3nt: TGTGCCAGCAGCCCTCTCGCCCGATCCGGACAGGGTGGAAACATTCAGTACTTC
v_gene: TRBV2
j_gene: TRBJ2-4
d_gene: TRBD1
abundance: .

CDR3aa: CASSVTVASPLHF
CDR3nt: TGTGCCAGCAGCGTTACAGTGGCTTCACCCCTCCACTTT
v_gene: TRBV9
j_gene: TRBJ1-6
d_gene: .
abundance: .

CDR3aa: CASSLYGGPDGYTF
CDR3nt: TGTGCCAGCAGCTTATACGGAGGGCCAGATGGCTACACCTTC
v_gene: TRBV11-3
j_gene: TRBJ1-2
d_gene: .
abundance: .

CDR3aa: CSVEDPTGDHTQYF
CDR3nt: TGCAGCGTTGAAGACCCTACAGGGGATCATACGCAGTATTTT
v_gene: TRBV29-1
j_gene: TRBJ2-3
d_gene: TRBD1
abundance: .

CDR3aa: CASSRPNRGPQHF
CDR3nt: TGTGCCAGCAGTAGACCCAATCGGGGGCCCCAGCATTTT
v_gene: TRBV28
j_gene: TRBJ1-5
d_gene: .
abundance: .

CDR3aa: CASSETGLATNEKLFF
CDR3nt: TGTGCCAGCAGTGAAACAGGGCTCGCAACTAATGAAAAACTGTTTTTT
v_gene: TRBV6-1
j_gene: TRBJ1-4
d_gene: .
abundance: .

CDR3aa: CASSLEAGLMNSGNTIYF
CDR3nt: TGTGCCAGCAGCTTAGAGGCAGGGCTTATGAACTCTGGAAACACCATATATTTT
v_gene: TRBV7-2
j_gene: TRBJ1-3
d_gene: .
abundance: .